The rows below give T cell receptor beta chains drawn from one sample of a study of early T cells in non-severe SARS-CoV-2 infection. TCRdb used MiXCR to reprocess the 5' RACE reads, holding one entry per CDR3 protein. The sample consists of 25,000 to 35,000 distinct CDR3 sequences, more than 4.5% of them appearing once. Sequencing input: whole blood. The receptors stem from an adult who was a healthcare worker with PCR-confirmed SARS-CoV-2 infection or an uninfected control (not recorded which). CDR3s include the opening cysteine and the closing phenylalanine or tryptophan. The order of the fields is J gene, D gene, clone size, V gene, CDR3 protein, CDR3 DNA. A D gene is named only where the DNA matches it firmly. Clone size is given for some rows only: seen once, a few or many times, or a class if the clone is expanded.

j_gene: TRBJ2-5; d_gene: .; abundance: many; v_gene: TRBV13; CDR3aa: CASSLGPGETQYF; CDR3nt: TGTGCCAGCAGCTTAGGTCCGGGAGAGACCCAGTACTTC
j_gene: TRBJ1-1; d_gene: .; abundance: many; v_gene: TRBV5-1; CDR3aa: CASSPVGGMNTEAFF; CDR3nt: TGCGCCAGCAGCCCCGTCGGGGGGATGAACACTGAAGCTTTCTTT
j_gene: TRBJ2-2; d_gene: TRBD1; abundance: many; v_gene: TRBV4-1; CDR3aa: CASSSRVRDRSPTGELFF; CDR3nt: TGCGCCAGCAGCTCAAGAGTCCGGGACAGGTCACCCACCGGGGAGCTGTTTTTT
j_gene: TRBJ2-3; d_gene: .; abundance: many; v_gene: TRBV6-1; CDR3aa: CASSEVASGNTQYF; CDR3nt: TGTGCCAGCAGTGAAGTAGCGTCTGGGAATACGCAGTATTTT
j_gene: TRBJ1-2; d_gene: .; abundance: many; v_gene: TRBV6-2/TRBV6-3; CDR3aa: CASTPGGGQHYGYTF; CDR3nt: TGTGCCAGCACCCCGGGAGGAGGTCAACACTATGGCTACACCTTC
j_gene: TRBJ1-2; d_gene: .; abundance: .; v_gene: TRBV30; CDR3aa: CAWGRRRVYYGYTF; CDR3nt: TGTGCCTGGGGTCGAAGGAGGGTTTACTATGGCTACACCTTC
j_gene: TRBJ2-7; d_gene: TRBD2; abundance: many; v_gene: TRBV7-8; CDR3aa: CASSLRLAATEQYF; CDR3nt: TGTGCCAGCAGCTTGAGACTAGCGGCTACGGAGCAGTACTTC
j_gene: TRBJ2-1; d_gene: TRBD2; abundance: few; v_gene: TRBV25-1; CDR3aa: CASNLAGGNEQFF; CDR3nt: TGTGCCAGCAATCTAGCGGGGGGAAATGAGCAGTTCTTC
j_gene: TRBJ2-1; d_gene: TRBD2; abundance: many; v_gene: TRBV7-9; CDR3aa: CASSSGTSALNEQFF; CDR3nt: TGTGCCAGCAGCTCCGGGACTAGCGCCCTCAATGAGCAGTTCTTC
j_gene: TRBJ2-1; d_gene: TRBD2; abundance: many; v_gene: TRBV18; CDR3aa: CASSPLASGTNNEQFF; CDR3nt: TGTGCCAGCTCACCATTGGCTAGCGGGACTAACAATGAGCAGTTCTTC
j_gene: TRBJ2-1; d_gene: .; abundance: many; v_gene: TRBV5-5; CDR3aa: CASSGMMANEQFF; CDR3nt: TGTGCCAGCAGCGGTATGATGGCCAATGAGCAGTTCTTC
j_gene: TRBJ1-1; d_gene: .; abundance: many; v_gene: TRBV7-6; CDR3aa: CASSLLPGENTEAFF; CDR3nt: TGTGCCAGCAGCTTACTCCCCGGGGAGAACACTGAAGCTTTCTTT
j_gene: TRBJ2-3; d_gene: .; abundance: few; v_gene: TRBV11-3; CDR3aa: CASSLGPTDTQYF; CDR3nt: TGTGCCAGCAGCTTAGGCCCGACAGATACGCAGTATTTT
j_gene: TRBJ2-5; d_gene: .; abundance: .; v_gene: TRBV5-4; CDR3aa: CASSSMGEGQETQYF; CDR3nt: TGTGCCAGCAGCTCGATGGGTGAGGGACAAGAGACCCAGTACTTC
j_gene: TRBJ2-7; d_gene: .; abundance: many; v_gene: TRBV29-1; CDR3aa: CSVEVGLYEQYF; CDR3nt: TGCAGCGTTGAAGTAGGGCTCTACGAGCAGTACTTC
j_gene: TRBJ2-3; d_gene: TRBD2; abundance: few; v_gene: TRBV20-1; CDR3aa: CSARTSGWGTDTQYF; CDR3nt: TGCAGTGCCCGGACTAGCGGATGGGGCACAGATACGCAGTATTTT
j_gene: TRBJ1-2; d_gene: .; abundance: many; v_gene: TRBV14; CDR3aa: CASSQDLEGHYTF; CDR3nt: TGTGCCAGCAGCCAAGATCTGGAAGGGCACTACACCTTC
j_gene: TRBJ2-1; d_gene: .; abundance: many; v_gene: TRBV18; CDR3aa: CASSAKVEQFF; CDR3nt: TGTGCCAGCTCAGCAAAGGTTGAGCAGTTCTTC
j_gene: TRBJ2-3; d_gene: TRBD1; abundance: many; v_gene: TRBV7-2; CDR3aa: CASSLVLQGADTQYF; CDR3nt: TGTGCCAGCAGCTTAGTACTACAGGGGGCGGATACGCAGTATTTT
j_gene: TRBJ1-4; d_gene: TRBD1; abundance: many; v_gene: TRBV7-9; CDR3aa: CASSSLRDRGEKLFF; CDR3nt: TGTGCCAGCAGCTCACTCCGGGACAGGGGTGAAAAACTGTTTTTT
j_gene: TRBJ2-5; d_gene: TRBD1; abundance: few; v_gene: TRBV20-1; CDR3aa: CSARDGQGAETQYF; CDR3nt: TGCAGTGCTAGAGATGGACAGGGGGCAGAGACCCAGTACTTC
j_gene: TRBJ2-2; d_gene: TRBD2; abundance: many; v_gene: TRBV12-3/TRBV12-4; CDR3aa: CASRLTSGNTGELFF; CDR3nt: TGTGCCAGCAGGCTGACTAGCGGGAACACCGGGGAGCTGTTTTTT
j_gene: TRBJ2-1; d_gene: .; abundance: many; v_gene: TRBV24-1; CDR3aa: CATSDRRVESYNEQFF; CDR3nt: TGTGCCACCAGTGACCGTAGGGTAGAGTCCTACAATGAGCAGTTCTTC
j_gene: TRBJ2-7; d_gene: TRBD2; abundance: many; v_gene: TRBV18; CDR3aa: CASSPKGPGLAGGNSSYEQYF; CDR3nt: TGTGCCAGCTCACCGAAGGGACCGGGACTAGCGGGAGGCAATAGCTCCTACGAGCAGTACTTC
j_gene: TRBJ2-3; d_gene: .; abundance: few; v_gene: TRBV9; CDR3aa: CASSPPTGEGTDTQYF; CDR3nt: TGTGCCAGCAGCCCTCCTACCGGCGAGGGCACAGATACGCAGTATTTT
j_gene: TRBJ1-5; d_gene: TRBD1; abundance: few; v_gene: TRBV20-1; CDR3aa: CSASQDRDQPQHF; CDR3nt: TGCAGTGCTAGCCAGGACAGGGATCAGCCCCAGCATTTT
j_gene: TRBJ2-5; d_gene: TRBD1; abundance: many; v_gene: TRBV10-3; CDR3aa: CAISGTGDYQETQYF; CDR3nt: TGTGCCATCAGTGGGACAGGAGATTATCAAGAGACCCAGTACTTC
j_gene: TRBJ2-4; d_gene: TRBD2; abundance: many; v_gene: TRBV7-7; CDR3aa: CASSLRAGDIQYF; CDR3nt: TGTGCCAGCAGCTTAAGAGCGGGAGACATTCAGTACTTC
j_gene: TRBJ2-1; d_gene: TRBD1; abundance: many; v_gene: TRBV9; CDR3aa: CASSGRQGYRDEQFF; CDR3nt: TGTGCCAGCAGCGGAAGACAGGGGTATAGAGATGAGCAGTTCTTC
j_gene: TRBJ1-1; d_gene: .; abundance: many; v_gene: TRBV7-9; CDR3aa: CASSFTNTEAFF; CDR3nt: TGTGCCAGCAGCTTCACGAACACTGAAGCTTTCTTT
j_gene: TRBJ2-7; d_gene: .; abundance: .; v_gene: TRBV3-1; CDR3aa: CASSPATGYEQYF; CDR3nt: TGTGCCAGCAGCCCCGCCACCGGATACGAGCAGTACTTC
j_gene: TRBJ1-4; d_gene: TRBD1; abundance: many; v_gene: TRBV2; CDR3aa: CASRRTDRVAEKLFF; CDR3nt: TGTGCCAGCAGGCGCACTGACAGGGTGGCTGAAAAACTGTTTTTT
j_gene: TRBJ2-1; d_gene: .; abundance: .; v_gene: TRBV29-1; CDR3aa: CSAEGGRRDYNEQFF; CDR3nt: TGCAGCGCAGAAGGGGGGCGGCGGGACTACAATGAGCAGTTCTTC
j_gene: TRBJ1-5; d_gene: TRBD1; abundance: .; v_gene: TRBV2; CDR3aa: CASNGDSSTQPQHF; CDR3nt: TGTGCCAGCAATGGGGACAGTTCGACACAGCCCCAGCATTTT
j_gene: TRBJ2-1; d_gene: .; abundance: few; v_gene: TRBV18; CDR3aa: CASSSRAPSYNEQFF; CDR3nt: TGTGCCAGCTCGTCTCGCGCCCCGTCCTACAATGAGCAGTTCTTC
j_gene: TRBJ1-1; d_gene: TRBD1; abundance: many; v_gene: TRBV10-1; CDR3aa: CASSERQGGEAFF; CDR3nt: TGCGCCAGCAGTGAGAGGCAGGGGGGGGAGGCTTTCTTT
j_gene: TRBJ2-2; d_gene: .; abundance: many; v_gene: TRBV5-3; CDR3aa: CARSLFGSTGELFF; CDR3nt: TGTGCCAGAAGCTTGTTTGGGTCTACCGGGGAGCTGTTTTTT
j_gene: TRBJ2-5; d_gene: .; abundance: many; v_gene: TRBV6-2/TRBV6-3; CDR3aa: CASSYPRKSAPFQETQYF; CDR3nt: TGTGCCAGCAGTTACCCCCGGAAGAGCGCGCCTTTCCAAGAGACCCAGTACTTC
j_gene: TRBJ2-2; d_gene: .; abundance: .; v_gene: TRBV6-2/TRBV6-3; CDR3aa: CASSSTTSGVELFF; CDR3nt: TGTGCCAGCAGTTCAACAACATCAGGGGTGGAGCTGTTTTTT
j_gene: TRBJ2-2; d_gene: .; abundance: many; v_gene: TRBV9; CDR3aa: CASSVLRGGELFF; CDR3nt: TGTGCCAGCAGCGTATTAAGGGGCGGGGAGCTGTTTTTT
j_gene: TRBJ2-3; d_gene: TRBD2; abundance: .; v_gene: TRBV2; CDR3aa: CASSELASGNADTQYF; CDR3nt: TGTGCCAGCAGTGAATTGGCTAGCGGGAACGCAGATACGCAGTATTTT